This T cell receptor beta chain was captured by sequencing in a study of CD8 T cells in ankylosing spondylitis. There are a few counts of this clonotype. One entry per CDR3 protein, called by TCRdb with MiXCR from the 5' RACE reads. Here the sample spans about 220,000 distinct CDR3 sequences, about 10% being singletons. After removal of 4 bases from V and 2 bases from J, the junction contained 7 bases not matched to a gene. CDR3 length equals 16 residues. Per germline, CDR1 KGHDR and CDR2 SFDVKD. The chain recombines TRBV24-1 with TRBJ1-2; 9 positions match TRBD1. This TCR came from a male donor with ankylosing spondylitis or in good health (not recorded which). Sequencing was done on a sample of blood, either unsorted or a sorted T cell fraction (not recorded which). CDR3 region: CATSDPRTGANYGYTF. CDR3 sequence (DNA): TGTGCCACCAGTGACCCCCGGACAGGGGCAAACTATGGCTACACCTTC.